Below, 22 T cell receptor beta chains from the same sample are listed, as sequenced in a study of shared clonotypes between healthy human individuals. Using immunoSEQ multiplex PCR, the repertoire was profiled, and TCRdb retains in-frame clones only, with some absent. The sample contains 2 million to 2.5 million clones, about 90% of which appear only once. Sequencing was performed on naive CD4+ T cells from PBMCs. Subset indicated: CD45RA+ positively selected. The receptors originated from a man younger than 30 in good health. Some clones in this sample may be carry-over from other donors' samples.

This chain connects TRBV6-4 to TRBJ1-1; D is perhaps TRBD1 (5 bases). Germline loops: CDR1 MRHNA, CDR2 SNTAGT. The CDR3 sequence is 14 residues long. V lost 5 bases, J lost 7 bases, and 17 bases lay in between. Here the CDR3 DNA reads TGTGCCAGCAGTATCTCTACGGGGAGGGGTGAAGCTTTCTTT. Protein: CASSISTGRGEAFF.

This chain joins TRBV5-1 and TRBJ2-3; D possibly corresponds to TRBD1 (6 bases). The V gene's germline CDR1 is SGHRS and CDR2 YFSETQ. There are 15 residues in the CDR3. Trimming took off 0 bases at V and 3 bases at J, with 11 bases between the two ends. For the CDR3, the DNA is TGCGCCAGCAGCTTGGTCCCACAGGGAACAGATACGCAGTATTTT. Its translation is CASSLVPQGTDTQYF.

The gene calls are TRBV6-5 and TRBJ1-2; D is unclear. The CDR3 runs 13 residues. Germline assignment: CDR1 MNHEY and CDR2 SVGAGI. Trimming left V 6 bases short and J 8 bases short, with 16 bases between. CDR3 nucleotides: TGTGCCAGCAGCTCCCGGACTGTCATAGGCTACACCTTC. Translation gives CASSSRTVIGYTF.

V gene TRBV7-8 combines with J gene TRBJ2-1; D possibly uses TRBD1 or TRBD2 (5 bases each). Between the trimmed V and J ends, which lost 4 bases and 7 bases, there was a span of 20 bases. Germline CDR1 and CDR2: SGHVS and FQNEAQ. The CDR3 covers 16 residues. CDR3: CASSSRRVWGWNEQFF. The DNA of the CDR3 is TGTGCCAGCAGCTCAAGAAGGGTGTGGGGGTGGAATGAGCAGTTCTTC.

This clone was counted a single time. The chain combines TRBV27 with TRBJ2-2; no firm D call. The CDR3 sequence is 16 residues long. V was trimmed by 5 bases and J by 6 bases, leaving 19 bases between them. The germline CDR1 and CDR2 sequences are MNHEY and SMNVEV (reference sequence). CDR3: CASSPPGSPLAGELFF. CDR3 DNA sequence: TGTGCCAGCAGTCCCCCGGGTAGCCCCTTGGCCGGGGAGCTGTTTTTT.

This clone has just one count. V gene TRBV6-1 combines with J gene TRBJ1-2; D remains unclear. The CDR3 loop spans 15 amino acids. Germline V gene lookup returns CDR1 MNHNS and CDR2 SASEGT. Trimming removed 4 bases at V and 8 bases at J, with 20 bases between. CDR3 DNA: TGTGCCAGCAGTGGGTTTATAGACGCGGTGGGGGGCTACACCTTC. It is translated as CASSGFIDAVGGYTF.

V is TRBV18 and J is TRBJ1-2; D is ambiguous. Per the germline V gene, CDR1 is KGHSH and CDR2 is LQKENI. The CDR3 has 13 amino acids. Trimming took 2 bases from V and 4 from J, leaving 8 bases between them. The CDR3 bases are TGTGCCAGCTCACCAAATTCGGGCTATGGCTACACCTTC. Translation: CASSPNSGYGYTF.

This chain connects TRBV9 to TRBJ2-3; TRBD1 matches 11 bases. CDR3 size: 14 residues. The ends lost 0 bases at V and 9 bases at J; junction bases unmatched: 3. Germline CDR1 is SGDLS and CDR2 is YYNGEE. The CDR3 coding sequence is TGTGCCAGCAGCGTAGAAGGGACAGGGGGAACGCAGTATTTT. It yields the protein CASSVEGTGGTQYF.

The chain is built from TRBV6-6 and TRBJ1-2; no definite D call. Trimming took 4 bases from V and 4 from J, leaving 10 bases between them. Germline V gives CDR1 MNHNY, CDR2 SVGAGI (reference sequence). The CDR3 has 13 amino acids. CDR3 residues: CASSSGPFYGYTF. DNA for the CDR3: TGTGCCAGCAGTTCCGGACCTTTCTATGGCTACACCTTC.

This clone was observed a single time. The chain carries TRBV28 and TRBJ2-3; D is undetermined. CDR3 length: 15 amino acids. Trimming pared 4 bases from V and 5 bases from J, leaving 16 bases between. Germline V gene data show CDR1 as MDHEN and CDR2 as SYDVKM. CDR3 in DNA: TGTGCCAGCAGTTCTGGTAGCCTTTCACGAGATACGCAGTATTTT. It translates to CASSSGSLSRDTQYF.

This clone appeared a single time. The V gene is TRBV30, the J gene TRBJ2-1; 7 bases line up with TRBD2. The V gene end was trimmed by 5 bases and the J gene end by 6 bases; junction bases not matched to a gene: 4. This CDR3 contains 12 residues. From germline, CDR1 is GTSNPN and CDR2 SVGIG (reference sequence). CDR3 region: CAWGLGINEQFF. CDR3 DNA: TGTGCCTGGGGACTAGGGATCAATGAGCAGTTCTTC.

The CDR3 loop reads CASSPSQWGGQYF. As DNA, the CDR3 is TGTGCCAGCAGTCCCTCGCAGTGGGGAGGCCAGTACTTC. This rearrangement joins TRBV6-5 to TRBJ2-5; maybe TRBD2 (6 bases). The CDR3 covers 13 residues. CDR1 is MNHEY and CDR2 is SVGAGI in the germline V gene. Trimming removed 5 bases from V and 10 bases from J, with 17 bases in between.

The V call is TRBV27, the J call TRBJ2-2; no reliable D call. The V end was cut by 3 bases, the J end by 6 bases, with 8 bases between. Germline V gene data show CDR1 as MNHEY and CDR2 as SMNVEV (reference sequence). CDR3 length: 13 residues. Here the CDR3 reads CASSFGPPGELFF. CDR3 DNA: TGTGCCAGCAGTTTCGGGCCCCCCGGGGAGCTGTTTTTT.

The CDR3 loop reads CASSKALAAYEQYF. The CDR3, as DNA: TGTGCCAGCAGCAAAGCTCTAGCGGCCTACGAGCAGTACTTC. J is TRBJ2-7 and V is TRBV21-1; the table's TRBD2 call for D was not verified on the DNA. TRBV21-1 corresponds to a pseudogene. This CDR3 has 14 amino acids.

On this clone: In the same sample, other DNA sequences code for this CDR3. The gene calls are TRBV6-6 and TRBJ1-2; D gene unclear. The CDR3 is made up of 13 amino acids. Germline CDR1 reads MNHNY; CDR2 reads SVGAGI (reference sequence). Trimming removed 5 bases from V and 2 bases from J, with 9 bases in between. This chain's CDR3 is CASSLDGNYGYTF. CDR3 nucleotide sequence: TGTGCCAGCAGTCTAGACGGGAACTATGGCTACACCTTC.

The count of this clone is one. Additional DNA sequences in this sample encode the identical CDR3. The chain is built from TRBV28 and TRBJ2-7; 7 bases map to TRBD2. CDR3 length: 13 amino acids. Germline CDR1 is MDHEN and CDR2 is SYDVKM. J gave up 3 bases and V 6 bases, and 5 bases lay outside the gene matches. The CDR3 loop is CASSLSGGYEQYF. DNA of the CDR3: TGTGCCAGCAGCCTGTCGGGAGGCTACGAGCAGTACTTC. The whole variable domain, filled in from reference TRBV28 and TRBJ2-7, reads DVKVTQSSRYLVKRTGEKVFLECVQDMDHENMFWYRQDPGLGLRLIYFSYDVKMKEKGDIPEGYSVSREKKERFSLILESASTNQTSMYLCASSLSGGYEQYFGPGTRLTVT.

The chain employs TRBV4-3 and TRBJ2-1; D unclear. The length of the CDR3 is 14 residues. Germline V gene sequence: CDR1 LGHNA, CDR2 YSLEER. V lost 1 base and J lost 3, with 7 bases in between. Here the CDR3 DNA reads TGCGCCAGCAGCCAAGCAATGAGCTACAATGAGCAGTTCTTC. Translated: CASSQAMSYNEQFF.

The V call is TRBV28, the J call TRBJ2-3; the match to TRBD1 covers 8 bases. Trimming took 5 bases from V and 0 from J; bases not matched to a gene: 13. Germline V gene lookup returns CDR1 MDHEN and CDR2 SYDVKM. There are 18 residues in the CDR3. The CDR3 region has the DNA TGTGCCAGCAGTCCTCCAGGGGGCCGGAGACATAGCACAGATACGCAGTATTTT. Protein: CASSPPGGRRHSTDTQYF.

This chain uses TRBV18 with TRBJ2-1, with D possibly being TRBD2 (6 bases). This CDR3 contains 17 residues. Trimming removed 2 bases from V and 0 bases from J, with 14 bases in between. Germline assignment: CDR1 KGHSH and CDR2 LQKENI. The DNA for the CDR3 is TGTGCCAGCTCACCAGTTTTAAGCGGGCTCTCCTACAATGAGCAGTTCTTC. Amino acids: CASSPVLSGLSYNEQFF.

The genes are TRBV5-4 and TRBJ2-3; D not resolved. CDR1 and CDR2 (germline): SGHNT, YYREEE (reference sequence). The CDR3 covers 14 residues. V lost 0 bases and J lost 8, with 13 bases in between. The CDR3 sequence is CASSLVSAPSTQYF. The DNA of the CDR3 is TGTGCCAGCAGCTTGGTGTCGGCCCCAAGTACGCAGTATTTT.

Of note for this clone: Other nucleotide sequences from this sample produce the same CDR3. The genes are TRBV18 and TRBJ2-1; D not certain. Germline CDR1 KGHSH, CDR2 LQKENI. The CDR3 spans 13 residues. Trimming left V 3 bases short and J 7 bases short, with 10 bases between. CDR3 loop: CASSPPGRNEQFF. DNA for the CDR3: TGTGCCAGCTCACCCCCGGGTCGGAATGAGCAGTTCTTC.

V usage is TRBV6-6 and J usage is TRBJ1-1; the D gene is possibly TRBD1 (5 bases). V lost 6 bases to trimming and J lost 6 bases, with 14 bases between them. Germline assignment: CDR1 MNHNY and CDR2 SVGAGI (reference sequence). CDR3 size: 13 residues. The CDR3: CASSQGRTPEAFF. The CDR3 DNA reads as TGTGCCAGCAGCCAGGGCCGTACACCTGAAGCTTTCTTT.